What follows are 2 T cell receptor beta chains derived from one specimen sequenced in a study of identical twins. TCRdb fed the 5' RACE reads into MiXCR, producing one record per CDR3 protein. The sample has hundreds of thousands of distinct CDR3 sequences, around 12% seen once. These records were also assigned to another study, of yellow fever vaccine responses in identical twins.

What was sequenced was PBMCs. The receptors were sampled from a woman between 18 and 30 years old in good health.

The gene calls are TRBV6-2 or TRBV6-3 and TRBJ1-5; 7 bases match TRBD1. CDR1 is MNHEY and CDR2 is SVGEGT in the germline V gene. The CDR3 consists of 14 residues. The V segment lost 6 bases and the J segment 6 bases; nucleotides outside the gene matches: 8. In DNA form, the CDR3 reads TGTGCCAGCAGCACGACAGGGATCGGTCAGCCCCAGCATTTT. Protein product: CASSTTGIGQPQHF.

The table lists this clonotype with a few counts. This chain connects TRBV28 to TRBJ2-3, with 9 bases that match TRBD2. Per the germline V gene, CDR1 is MDHEN and CDR2 is SYDVKM. V was pared by 6 bases and J by 5 bases, with 12 bases of the junction left unmatched. This CDR3 contains 16 residues. The chain's CDR3 is CASRETGTSPLDTQYF. As DNA, the CDR3 is TGTGCCAGCAGAGAAACGGGGACTAGCCCCTTAGATACGCAGTATTTT.